This T cell receptor beta chain is from a study of cytomegalovirus exposure and HLA in healthy donors. General observations from the study: The majority of TCR sequences were rare, yet some public TCRs appeared in many donors. Researchers counted 150 to 200 TCR beta chains as cytomegalovirus-associated. First-cohort TCR clusters were later found to tend to co-occur in the approximately 120 validation repertoires. A few of the chains that were CMV-associated were confirmed in vitro to be specific for CMV antigens.

A remark on this clone: Its antigen is as yet unknown.

Sequenced by immunoSEQ multiplex PCR; TCRdb stores in-frame clones only, minus some. The sample includes under 200,000 clones, about 90% of them seen just once. This TCR was sampled from a woman aged 18-29 years in good health and CMV-seropositive. Source material: PBMCs.

CDR3 nucleotide sequence: TGTGCCAGCAGTGAGCTTAGGGCAGGGAATCAGCCCCAGCATTTT. Its protein product is CASSELRAGNQPQHF. V and J are TRBV2 and TRBJ1-5; D perhaps matches TRBD1 (5 bases). Deletions cut 3 bases from V and 4 bases from J, with 13 bases between. Per the germline V gene, CDR1 is SNHLY and CDR2 is FYNNEI. This CDR3 is 15 amino acids long.